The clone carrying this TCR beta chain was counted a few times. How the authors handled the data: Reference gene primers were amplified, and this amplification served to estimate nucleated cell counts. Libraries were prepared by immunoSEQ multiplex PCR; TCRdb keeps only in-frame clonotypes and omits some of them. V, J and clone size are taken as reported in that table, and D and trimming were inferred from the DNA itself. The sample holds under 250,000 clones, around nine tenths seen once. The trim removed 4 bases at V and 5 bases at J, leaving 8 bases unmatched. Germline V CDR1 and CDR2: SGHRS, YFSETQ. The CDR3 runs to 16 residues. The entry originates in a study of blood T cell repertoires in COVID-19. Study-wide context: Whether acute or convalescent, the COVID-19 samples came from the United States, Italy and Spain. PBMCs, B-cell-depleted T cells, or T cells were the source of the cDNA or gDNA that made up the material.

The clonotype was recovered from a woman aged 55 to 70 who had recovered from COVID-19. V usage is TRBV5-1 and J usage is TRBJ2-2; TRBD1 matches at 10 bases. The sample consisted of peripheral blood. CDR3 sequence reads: CASSLPGTGETGELFF. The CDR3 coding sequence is TGCGCCAGCAGCCTACCCGGGACAGGGGAAACCGGGGAGCTGTTTTTT.